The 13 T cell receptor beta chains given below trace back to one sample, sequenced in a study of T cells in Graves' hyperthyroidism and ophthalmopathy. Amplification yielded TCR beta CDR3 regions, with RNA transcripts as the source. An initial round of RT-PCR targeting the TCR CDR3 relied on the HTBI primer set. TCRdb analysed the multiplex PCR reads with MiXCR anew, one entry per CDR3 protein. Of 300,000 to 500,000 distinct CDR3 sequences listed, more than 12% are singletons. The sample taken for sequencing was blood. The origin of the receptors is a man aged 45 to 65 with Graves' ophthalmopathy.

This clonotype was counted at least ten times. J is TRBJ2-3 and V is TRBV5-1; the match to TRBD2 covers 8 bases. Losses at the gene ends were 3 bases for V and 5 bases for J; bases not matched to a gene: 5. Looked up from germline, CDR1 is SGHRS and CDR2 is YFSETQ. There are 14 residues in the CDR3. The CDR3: CASSSGRALDTQYF. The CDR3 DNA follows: TGCGCCAGCAGCTCCGGGAGGGCCTTAGATACGCAGTATTTT.

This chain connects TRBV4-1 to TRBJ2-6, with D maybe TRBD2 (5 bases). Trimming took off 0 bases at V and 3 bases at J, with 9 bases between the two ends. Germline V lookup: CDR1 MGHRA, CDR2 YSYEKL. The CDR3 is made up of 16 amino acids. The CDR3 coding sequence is TGCGCCAGCAGCCAAGATAGAGGGAGTGGGGCCAACGTCCTGACTTTC. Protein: CASSQDRGSGANVLTF.

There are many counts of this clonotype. CDR3 DNA: TGCGCCAGCAGCAACATATGGGGCCAAGAGACCCAGTACTTC. Amino acids: CASSNIWGQETQYF. The chain employs TRBV4-1 and TRBJ2-5, with unresolved D. Trimming left V 5 bases short and J 1 base short, with 11 bases between. Germline lookup yields CDR1 MGHRA and CDR2 YSYEKL. The CDR3 sequence is 14 residues long.

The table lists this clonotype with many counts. This CDR3 is CASSLWWDRDYEQYF. CDR3 bases: TGTGCCAGCAGCTTATGGTGGGACAGAGATTACGAGCAGTACTTC. The chain uses TRBV11-2 and TRBJ2-7; TRBD1 matches at 7 bases. Germline CDR1 is SGHAT and CDR2 is FQNNGV. The CDR3 consists of 15 residues. After removal of 2 bases from V and 4 bases from J, the junction contained 8 bases not matched to a gene.

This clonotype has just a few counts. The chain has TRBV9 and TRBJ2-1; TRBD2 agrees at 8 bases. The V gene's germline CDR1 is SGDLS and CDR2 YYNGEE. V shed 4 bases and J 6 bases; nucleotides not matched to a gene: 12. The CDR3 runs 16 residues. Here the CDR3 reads CASSLKLAGKLNEQFF. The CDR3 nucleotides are TGTGCCAGCAGCCTTAAGTTAGCGGGAAAGCTCAATGAGCAGTTCTTC.

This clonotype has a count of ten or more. The CDR3 reads CASSLFDRGRSTDTQYF. DNA of the CDR3: TGTGCCAGCAGTTTGTTTGACAGGGGACGTAGCACAGATACGCAGTATTTT. V usage is TRBV28 and J usage is TRBJ2-3; 8 bases match TRBD1. Germline V gene lookup returns CDR1 MDHEN and CDR2 SYDVKM. V trimming: 3 bases; J trimming: 0 bases; junction bases outside the gene matches: 8. The CDR3 spans 17 residues.

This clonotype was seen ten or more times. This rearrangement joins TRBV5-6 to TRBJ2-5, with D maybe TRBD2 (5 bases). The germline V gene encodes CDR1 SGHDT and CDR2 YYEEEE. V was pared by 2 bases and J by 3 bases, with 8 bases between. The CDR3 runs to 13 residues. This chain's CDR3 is CASSFAGEETQYF. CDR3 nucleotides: TGTGCCAGCAGCTTTGCCGGGGAAGAGACCCAGTACTTC.

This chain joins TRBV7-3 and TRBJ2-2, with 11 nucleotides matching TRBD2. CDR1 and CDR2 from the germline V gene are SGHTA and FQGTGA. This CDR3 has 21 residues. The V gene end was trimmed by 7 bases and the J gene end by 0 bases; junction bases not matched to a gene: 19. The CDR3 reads CASTSPGTSGQEAPNTGELFF. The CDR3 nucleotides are TGTGCCAGCACGTCGCCAGGGACTAGCGGACAGGAGGCCCCGAACACCGGGGAGCTGTTTTTT.

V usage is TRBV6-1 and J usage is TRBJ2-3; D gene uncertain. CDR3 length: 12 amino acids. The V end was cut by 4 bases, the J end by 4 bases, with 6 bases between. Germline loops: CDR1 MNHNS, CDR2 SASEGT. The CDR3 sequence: CASSVLADTQYF. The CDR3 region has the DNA TGTGCCAGCAGTGTCTTGGCAGATACGCAGTATTTT.

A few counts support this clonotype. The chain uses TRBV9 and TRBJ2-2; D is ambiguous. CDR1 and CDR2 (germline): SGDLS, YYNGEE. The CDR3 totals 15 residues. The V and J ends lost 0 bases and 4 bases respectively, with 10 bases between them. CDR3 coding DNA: TGTGCCAGCAGCGTAGCTACAGCTAGCACCGGGGAGCTGTTTTTT. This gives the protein CASSVATASTGELFF.

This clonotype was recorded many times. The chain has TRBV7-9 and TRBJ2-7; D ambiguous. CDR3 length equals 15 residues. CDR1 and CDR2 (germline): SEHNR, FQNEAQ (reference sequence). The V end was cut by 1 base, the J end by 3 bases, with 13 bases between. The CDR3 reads CASSLESTRYYEQYF. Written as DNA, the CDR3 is TGTGCCAGCAGCTTAGAATCCACACGGTACTACGAGCAGTACTTC.

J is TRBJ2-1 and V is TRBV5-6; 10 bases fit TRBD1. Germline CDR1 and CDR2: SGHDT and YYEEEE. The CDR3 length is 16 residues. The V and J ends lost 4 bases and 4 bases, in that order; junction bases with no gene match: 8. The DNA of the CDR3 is TGTGCCAGCAGCCCCGGGACAGGGGATCGATACAATGAGCAGTTCTTC. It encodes CASSPGTGDRYNEQFF.

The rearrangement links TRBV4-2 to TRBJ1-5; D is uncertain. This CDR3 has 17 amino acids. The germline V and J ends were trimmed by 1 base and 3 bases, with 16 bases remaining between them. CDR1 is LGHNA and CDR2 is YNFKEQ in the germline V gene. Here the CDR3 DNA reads TGTGCCAGCAGCCAAGGTCGCCCAGTGACTAACAATCAGCCCCAGCATTTT. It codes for CASSQGRPVTNNQPQHF.